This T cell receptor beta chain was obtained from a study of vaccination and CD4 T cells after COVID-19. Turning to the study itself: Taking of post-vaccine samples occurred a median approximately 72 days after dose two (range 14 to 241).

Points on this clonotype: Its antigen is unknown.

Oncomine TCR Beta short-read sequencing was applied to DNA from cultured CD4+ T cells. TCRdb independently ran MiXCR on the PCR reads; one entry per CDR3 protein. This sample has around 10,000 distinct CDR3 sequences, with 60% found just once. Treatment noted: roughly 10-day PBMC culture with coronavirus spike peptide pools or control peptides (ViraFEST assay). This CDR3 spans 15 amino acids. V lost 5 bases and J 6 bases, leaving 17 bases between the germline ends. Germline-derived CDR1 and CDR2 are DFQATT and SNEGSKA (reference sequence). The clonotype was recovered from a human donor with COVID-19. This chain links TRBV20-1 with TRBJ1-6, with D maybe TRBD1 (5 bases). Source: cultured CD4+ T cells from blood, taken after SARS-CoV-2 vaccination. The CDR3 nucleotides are TGCAGTGCTGATCCTCGGGCAGGGAGTAATTCACCCCTCCACTTT. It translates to CSADPRAGSNSPLHF.